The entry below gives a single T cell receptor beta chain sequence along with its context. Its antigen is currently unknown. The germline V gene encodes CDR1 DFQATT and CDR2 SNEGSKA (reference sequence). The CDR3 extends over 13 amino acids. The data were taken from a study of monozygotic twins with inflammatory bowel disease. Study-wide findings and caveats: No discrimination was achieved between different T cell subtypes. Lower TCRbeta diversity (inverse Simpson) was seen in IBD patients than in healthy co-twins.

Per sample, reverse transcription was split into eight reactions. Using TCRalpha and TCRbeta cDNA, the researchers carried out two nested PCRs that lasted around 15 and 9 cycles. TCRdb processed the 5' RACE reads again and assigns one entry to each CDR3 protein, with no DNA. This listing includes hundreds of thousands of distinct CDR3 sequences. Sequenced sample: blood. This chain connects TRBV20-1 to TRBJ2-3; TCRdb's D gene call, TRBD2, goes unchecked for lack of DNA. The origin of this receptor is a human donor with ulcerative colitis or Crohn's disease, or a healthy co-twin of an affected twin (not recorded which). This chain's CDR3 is CSARLAGADTQYF.